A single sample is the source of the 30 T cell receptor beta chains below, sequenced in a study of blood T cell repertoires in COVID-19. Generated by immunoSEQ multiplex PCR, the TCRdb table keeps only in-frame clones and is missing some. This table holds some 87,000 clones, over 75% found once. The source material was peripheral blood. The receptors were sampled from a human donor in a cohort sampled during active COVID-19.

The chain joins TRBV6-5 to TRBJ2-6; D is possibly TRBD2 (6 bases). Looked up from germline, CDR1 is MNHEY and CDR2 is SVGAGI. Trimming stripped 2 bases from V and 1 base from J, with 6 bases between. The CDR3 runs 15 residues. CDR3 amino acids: CASSYGGSGANVLTF. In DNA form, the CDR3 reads TGTGCCAGCAGTTACGGGGGGTCTGGGGCCAACGTCCTGACTTTC.

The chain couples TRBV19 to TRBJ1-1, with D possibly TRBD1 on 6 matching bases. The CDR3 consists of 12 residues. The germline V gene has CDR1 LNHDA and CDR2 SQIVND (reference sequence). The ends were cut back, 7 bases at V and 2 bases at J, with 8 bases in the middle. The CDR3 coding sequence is TGTGCCAGTATTGGGGGCAACACTGAAGCTTTCTTT. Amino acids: CASIGGNTEAFF.

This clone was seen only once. In DNA, the CDR3 is TGTGCCAGCAGCCTGGGACAGGGGTTCGGCAATGAGCAGTTCTTC. Encoded protein: CASSLGQGFGNEQFF. This chain joins TRBV7-9 and TRBJ2-1, with TRBD1 identical over 10 bases. Germline values: CDR1 SEHNR, CDR2 FQNEAQ (reference sequence). The ends lost 5 bases at V and 6 bases at J; junction bases unmatched: 7. This CDR3 has 15 residues.

The CDR3 here is CASSSRYRATNEKLFF. CDR3 sequence (DNA): TGTGCCAGCAGCTCCCGCTACCGTGCAACTAATGAAAAACTGTTTTTT. The chain joins TRBV3-1 (or the pseudogene TRBV3-2) to TRBJ1-4, with D unclear. CDR3 length: 16 amino acids. Deletions cut 5 bases from V and 0 bases from J, with 13 bases between. The germline gives CDR1 LGHDT, CDR2 YNNKEL (reference sequence).

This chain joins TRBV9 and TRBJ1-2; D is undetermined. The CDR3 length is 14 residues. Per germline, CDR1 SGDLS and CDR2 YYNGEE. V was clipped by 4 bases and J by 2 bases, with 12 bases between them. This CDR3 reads CASSSQLRNYGYTF. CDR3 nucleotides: TGTGCCAGCAGCTCCCAACTGAGAAACTATGGCTACACCTTC. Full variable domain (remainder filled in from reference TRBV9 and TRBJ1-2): DSGVTQTPKHLITATGQRVTLRCSPRSGDLSVYWYQQSLDQGLQFLIQYYNGEERAKGNILERFSAQQFPDLHSELNLSSLELGDSALYFCASSSQLRNYGYTFGSGTRLTVV.

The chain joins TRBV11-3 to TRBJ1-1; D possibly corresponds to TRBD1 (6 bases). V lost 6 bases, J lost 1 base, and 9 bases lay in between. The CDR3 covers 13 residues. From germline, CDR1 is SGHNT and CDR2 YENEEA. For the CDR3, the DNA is TGTGCCAGCAGATGGACAGCGAACACTGAAGCTTTCTTT. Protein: CASRWTANTEAFF. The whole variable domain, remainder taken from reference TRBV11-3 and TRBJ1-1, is EAGVVQSPRYKIIEKKQPVAFWCNPISGHNTLYWYLQNLGQGPELLIRYENEEAVDDSQLPKDRFSAERLKGVDSTLKIQPAELGDSAVYLCASRWTANTEAFFGQGTRLTVV.

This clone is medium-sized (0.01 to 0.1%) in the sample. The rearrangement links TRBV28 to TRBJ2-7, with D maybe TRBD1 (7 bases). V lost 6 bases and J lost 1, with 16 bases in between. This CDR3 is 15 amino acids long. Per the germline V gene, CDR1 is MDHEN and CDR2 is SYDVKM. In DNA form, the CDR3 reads TGTGCCAGCAGGACGCAGGGGGGTGGATCCTACGAGCAGTACTTC. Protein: CASRTQGGGSYEQYF.

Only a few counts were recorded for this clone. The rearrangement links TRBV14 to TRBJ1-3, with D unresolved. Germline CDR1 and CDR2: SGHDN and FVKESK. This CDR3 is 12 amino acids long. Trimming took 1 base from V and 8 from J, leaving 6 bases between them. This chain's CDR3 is CASSQAGYTIYF. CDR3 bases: TGTGCCAGCAGCCAAGCGGGGTACACCATATATTTT.

In DNA form, the CDR3 reads TGTGCCAGCAGCCAAAACGCAGGGGGGAAACTGTTTTTT. This encodes CASSQNAGGKLFF. V usage is TRBV3-1 (or the pseudogene TRBV3-2) and J usage is TRBJ1-4; TRBD1 aligns across 7 bases. The CDR3 has 13 residues. Germline V gene data show CDR1 as LGHDT and CDR2 as YNNKEL (reference sequence). J lost 11 bases, V lost 2 bases, and 5 bases had no gene match.

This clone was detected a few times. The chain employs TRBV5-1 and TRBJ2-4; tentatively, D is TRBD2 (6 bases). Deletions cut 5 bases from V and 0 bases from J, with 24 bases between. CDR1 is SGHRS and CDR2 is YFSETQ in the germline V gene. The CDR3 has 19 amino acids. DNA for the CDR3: TGCGCCAGCAGTGTTGGGACTCCTGATCTGAATTTAGCCAAAAACATTCAGTACTTC. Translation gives CASSVGTPDLNLAKNIQYF.

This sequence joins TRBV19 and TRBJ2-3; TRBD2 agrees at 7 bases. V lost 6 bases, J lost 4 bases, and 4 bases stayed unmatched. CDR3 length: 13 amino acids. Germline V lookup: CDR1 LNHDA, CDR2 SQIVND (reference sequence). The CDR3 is CASRPTSADTQYF. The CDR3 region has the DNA TGTGCCAGTAGACCCACTAGCGCAGATACGCAGTATTTT.

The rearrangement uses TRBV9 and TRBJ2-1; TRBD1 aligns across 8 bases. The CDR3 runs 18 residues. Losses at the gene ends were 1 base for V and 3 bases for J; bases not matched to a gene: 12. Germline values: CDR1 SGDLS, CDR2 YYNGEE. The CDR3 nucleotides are TGTGCCAGCAGCGTAAGCTCCCACCGACAGGGGTTCTACAATGAGCAGTTCTTC. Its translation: CASSVSSHRQGFYNEQFF.

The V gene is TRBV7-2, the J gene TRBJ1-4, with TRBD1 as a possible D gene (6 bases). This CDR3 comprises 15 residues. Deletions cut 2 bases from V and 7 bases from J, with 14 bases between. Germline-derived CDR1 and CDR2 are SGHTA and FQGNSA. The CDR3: CASSLSQGGSEKLFF. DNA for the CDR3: TGTGCCAGCAGCTTATCACAGGGAGGGAGTGAAAAACTGTTTTTT. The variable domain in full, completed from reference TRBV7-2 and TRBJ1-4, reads GAGVSQSPSNKVTEKGKDVELRCDPISGHTALYWYRQSLGQGLEFLIYFQGNSAPDKSGLPSDRFSAERTGGSVSTLTIQRTQQEDSAVYLCASSLSQGGSEKLFFGSGTQLSVL.

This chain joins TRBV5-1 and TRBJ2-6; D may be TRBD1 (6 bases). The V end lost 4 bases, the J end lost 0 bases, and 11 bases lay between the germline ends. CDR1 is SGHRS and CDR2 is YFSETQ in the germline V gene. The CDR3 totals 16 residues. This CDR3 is CASSVGQSSGANVLTF. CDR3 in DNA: TGCGCCAGCAGCGTTGGACAGAGCTCTGGGGCCAACGTCCTGACTTTC. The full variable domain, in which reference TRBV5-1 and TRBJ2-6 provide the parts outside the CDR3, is KAGVTQTPRYLIKTRGQQVTLSCSPISGHRSVSWYQQTPGQGLQFLFEYFSETQRNKGNFPGRFSGRQFSNSRSEMNVSTLELGDSALYLCASSVGQSSGANVLTFGAGSRLTVL.

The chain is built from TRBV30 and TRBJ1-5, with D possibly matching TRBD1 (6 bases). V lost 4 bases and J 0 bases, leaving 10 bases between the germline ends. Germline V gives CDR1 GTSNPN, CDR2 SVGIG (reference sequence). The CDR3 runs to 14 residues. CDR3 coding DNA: TGTGCCTGGATGGACAGTTATAGCAATCAGCCCCAGCATTTT. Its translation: CAWMDSYSNQPQHF. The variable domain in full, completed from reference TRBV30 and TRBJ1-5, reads SQTIHQWPATLVQPVGSPLSLECTVEGTSNPNLYWYRQAAGRGLQLLFYSVGIGQISSEVPQNLSASRPQDRQFILSSKKLLLSDSGFYLCAWMDSYSNQPQHFGDGTRLSIL.

CDR3 amino acids: CASSRDIHNEQFF. In DNA form, the CDR3 reads TGTGCCAGCAGCCGGGACATTCACAATGAGCAGTTCTTC. This rearrangement joins TRBV12-3 or TRBV12-4 to TRBJ2-1, with D tentatively TRBD1 (6 bases). This CDR3 has 13 residues. The V gene lost 6 bases and the J gene lost 5 bases, with 11 bases spanning the gap.

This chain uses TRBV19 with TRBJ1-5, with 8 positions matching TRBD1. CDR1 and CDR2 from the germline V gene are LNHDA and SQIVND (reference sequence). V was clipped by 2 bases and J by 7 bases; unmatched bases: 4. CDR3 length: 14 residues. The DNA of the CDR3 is TGTGCCAGTAGTATAACAGGGGGAGGACAGCCCCAGCATTTT. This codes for CASSITGGGQPQHF.

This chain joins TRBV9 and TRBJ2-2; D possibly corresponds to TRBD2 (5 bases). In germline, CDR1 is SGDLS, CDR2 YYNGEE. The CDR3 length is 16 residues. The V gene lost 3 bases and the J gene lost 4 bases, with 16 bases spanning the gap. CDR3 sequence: CASSASGGIFTGELFF. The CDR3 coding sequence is TGTGCCAGCAGCGCATCCGGAGGTATTTTCACCGGGGAGCTGTTTTTT.

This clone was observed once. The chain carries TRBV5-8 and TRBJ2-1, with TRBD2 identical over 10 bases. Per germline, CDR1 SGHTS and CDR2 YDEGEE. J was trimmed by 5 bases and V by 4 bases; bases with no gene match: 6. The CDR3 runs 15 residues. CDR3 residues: CASSSIAGGHNEQFF. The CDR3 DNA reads TGTGCCAGCAGCAGTATAGCGGGGGGACACAATGAGCAGTTCTTC. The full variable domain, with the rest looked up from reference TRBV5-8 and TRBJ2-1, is EAGVTQSPTHLIKTRGQQATLRCSPISGHTSVYWYQQALGLGLQFLLWYDEGEERNRGNFPPRFSGRQFPNYSSELNVNALELEDSALYLCASSSIAGGHNEQFFGPGTRLTVL.

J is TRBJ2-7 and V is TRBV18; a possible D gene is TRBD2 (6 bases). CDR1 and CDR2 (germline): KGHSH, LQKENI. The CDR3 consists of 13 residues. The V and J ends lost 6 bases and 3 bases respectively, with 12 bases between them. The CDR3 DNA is TGTGCCAGCTCCCGGGACTTATACTACGAGCAGTACTTC. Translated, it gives CASSRDLYYEQYF.

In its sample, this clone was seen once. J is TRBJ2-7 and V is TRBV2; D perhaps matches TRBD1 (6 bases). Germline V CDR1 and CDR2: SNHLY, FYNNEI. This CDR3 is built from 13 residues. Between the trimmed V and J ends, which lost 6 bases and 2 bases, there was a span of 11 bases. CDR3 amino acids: CASSGTIAYEQYF. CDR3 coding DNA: TGTGCCAGCAGCGGGACAATTGCCTACGAGCAGTACTTC. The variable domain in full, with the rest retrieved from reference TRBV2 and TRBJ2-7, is EPEVTQTPSHQVTQMGQEVILRCVPISNHLYFYWYRQILGQKVEFLVSFYNNEISEKSEIFDDQFSVERPDGSNFTLKIRSTKLEDSAMYFCASSGTIAYEQYFGPGTRLTVT.

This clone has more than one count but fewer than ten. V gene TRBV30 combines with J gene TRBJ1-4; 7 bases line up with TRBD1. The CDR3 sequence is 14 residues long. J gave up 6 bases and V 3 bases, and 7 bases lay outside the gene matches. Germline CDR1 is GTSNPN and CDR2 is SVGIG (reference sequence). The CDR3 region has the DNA TGTGCCTGGAGAAAGAGGGGGCTCGATGAAAAACTGTTTTTT. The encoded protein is CAWRKRGLDEKLFF. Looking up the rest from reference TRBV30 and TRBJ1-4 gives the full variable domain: SQTIHQWPATLVQPVGSPLSLECTVEGTSNPNLYWYRQAAGRGLQLLFYSVGIGQISSEVPQNLSASRPQDRQFILSSKKLLLSDSGFYLCAWRKRGLDEKLFFGSGTQLSVL.

CDR3 in amino acids: CASSLGGVLYADTQYF. The CDR3 region has the DNA TGCGCCAGCAGCTTAGGTGGAGTCCTCTACGCAGATACGCAGTATTTT. The chain recombines TRBV5-1 with TRBJ2-3, with no clear D. The germline V gene encodes CDR1 SGHRS and CDR2 YFSETQ. The CDR3 runs to 16 residues. Trimming took 2 bases from V and 4 from J, leaving 17 bases between them.

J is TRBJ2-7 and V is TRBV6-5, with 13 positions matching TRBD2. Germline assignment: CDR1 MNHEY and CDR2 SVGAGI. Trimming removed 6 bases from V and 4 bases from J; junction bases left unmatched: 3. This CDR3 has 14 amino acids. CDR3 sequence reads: CASSKLAGGYEQYF. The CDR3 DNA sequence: TGTGCCAGCAGCAAACTAGCGGGGGGGTACGAGCAGTACTTC.

CDR3 bases: TGCGCCAGCAGCCAAGGCAGACTCCGCTCTGGGGCCAACGTCCTGACTTTC. This translates into CASSQGRLRSGANVLTF. V is TRBV4-1 and J is TRBJ2-6; no reliable D call. The CDR3 consists of 17 residues. Deletions cut 1 base from V and 0 bases from J, with 10 bases between. The V gene's germline CDR1 is MGHRA and CDR2 YSYEKL.

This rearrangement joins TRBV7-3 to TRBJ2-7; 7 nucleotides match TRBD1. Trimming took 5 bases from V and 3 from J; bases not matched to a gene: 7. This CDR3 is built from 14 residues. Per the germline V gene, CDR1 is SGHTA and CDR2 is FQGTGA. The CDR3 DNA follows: TGTGCCAGCAGCCCGGGGCAGGGGGTCTACGAGCAGTACTTC. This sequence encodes CASSPGQGVYEQYF.

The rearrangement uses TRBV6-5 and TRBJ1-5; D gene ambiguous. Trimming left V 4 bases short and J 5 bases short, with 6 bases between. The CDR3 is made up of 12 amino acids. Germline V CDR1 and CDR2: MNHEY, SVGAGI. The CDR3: CASSSGYQPQHF. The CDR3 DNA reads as TGTGCCAGCAGTTCCGGGTATCAGCCCCAGCATTTT.

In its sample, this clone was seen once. The chain's CDR3 is CASSTTGYTEAFF. Written as DNA, the CDR3 is TGCGCCAGCAGCACCACAGGGTACACTGAAGCTTTCTTT. This rearrangement joins TRBV5-1 to TRBJ1-1; D is perhaps TRBD1 (6 bases). V lost 4 bases and J 3 bases, leaving 10 bases between the germline ends. The CDR3 runs 13 residues. Germline V gene data show CDR1 as SGHRS and CDR2 as YFSETQ.

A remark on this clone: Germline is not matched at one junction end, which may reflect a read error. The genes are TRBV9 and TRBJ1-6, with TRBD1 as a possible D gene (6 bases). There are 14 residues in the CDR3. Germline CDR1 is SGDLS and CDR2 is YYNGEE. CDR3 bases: TGTGCCAGCACCGTAGGGGGGCCTGGTTCACCCCTCCACTTT. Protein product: CASTVGGPGSPLHF.

CDR3 sequence: CASSSMIHEAFF. CDR3 nucleotides: TGTGCCAGCAGCTCCATGATACACGAAGCTTTCTTT. The J gene is TRBJ1-1, the V gene TRBV11-2; D remains unclear. This CDR3 contains 12 residues. Trimming pared 4 bases from V and 8 bases from J, leaving 11 bases between. CDR1 and CDR2 (germline): SGHAT, FQNNGV.